The clone carrying this TCR beta chain showed up just once. The antigen remains undetermined. Its ends do not fully match the called genes, so a read error is possible. This entry is derived from a study of T cells in Graves' hyperthyroidism and ophthalmopathy. Germline lookup yields CDR1 SGHRS and CDR2 YFSETQ. The CDR3 has 16 residues. Notes on the study in general: A 13 V-J model separated ophthalmopathy from stable hyperthyroidism.

There were TCR beta CDR3 regions amplified from RNA transcripts. The HTBI primer set was used in a first-round RT-PCR of the TCR CDR3. TCRdb re-derived calls from the multiplex PCR reads in MiXCR, one entry per CDR3 protein. The sample comprises some 620,000 distinct CDR3 sequences, 15% to 20% of which are singletons, and 3.5% to 4% rests with the top ten. Input material: blood. The rearrangement joins TRBV5-1 to TRBJ2-1; D is possibly TRBD1 (6 bases). The source is a woman in her twenties or thirties with Graves' hyperthyroidism. The CDR3 is CASSMVGAVTYNEQFF. The CDR3 DNA reads TGTGCCAGCAGCATGGTGGGGGCGGTCACCTACAATGAGCAGTTCTTC.